The 15 T cell receptor beta chains below were found in one sample sequenced in a study of cytomegalovirus exposure and HLA in healthy donors. It was with 60 Vbeta and 13 Jbeta primers that the PCR ran. The repertoire was sequenced with immunoSEQ multiplex PCR; TCRdb's copy has only in-frame clones and lacks some. Of approximately 140,000 clones in the sample, approximately 75% are singletons; the top ten hold 5% to 7%. The sequenced sample was PBMCs. The receptors were gathered from a woman aged 40 to 49 in good health and CMV-seropositive.

This sequence joins TRBV7-9 and TRBJ1-2; a weak D match, TRBD1 (6 bases). Per the germline V gene, CDR1 is SEHNR and CDR2 is FQNEAQ (reference sequence). The V gene lost 5 bases and the J gene lost 14 bases, with 27 bases spanning the gap. The CDR3 runs 15 residues. CDR3 loop: CASSLGLNTNRVRTF. In DNA, the CDR3 is TGTGCCAGCAGCCTAGGACTAAATACAAACAGGGTGAGGACCTTC.

The rearrangement joins TRBV5-1 to TRBJ2-5, with TRBD1 identical over 7 bases. The germline CDR1 and CDR2 sequences are SGHRS and YFSETQ. This CDR3 region has 16 residues. The V segment lost 2 bases and the J segment 1 base; nucleotides outside the gene matches: 8. The CDR3 nucleotides are TGCGCCAGCAGCTTCTTACCGGGACAGCCCCAAGAGACCCAGTACTTC. Its translation: CASSFLPGQPQETQYF.

The rearrangement links TRBV28 to TRBJ2-3; 8 bases match TRBD1. CDR1 and CDR2 from the germline V gene are MDHEN and SYDVKM. CDR3 length: 13 amino acids. V lost 9 bases and J lost 4; bases outside the gene matches: 6. CDR3 bases: TGTGCCAGTTGGACAGGGAACGCAGATACGCAGTATTTT. Translation gives CASWTGNADTQYF.

This CDR3 is CASSIRTDTEAFF. In DNA, the CDR3 is TGTGCCAGCAGCATCCGCACTGACACTGAAGCTTTCTTT. The J gene is TRBJ1-1, the V gene TRBV11-3; unclear D gene. The germline V and J ends were trimmed by 5 bases and 3 bases, with 10 bases remaining between them. CDR1 and CDR2 from the germline V gene are SGHNT and YENEEA. The CDR3 extends over 13 amino acids.

The chain combines TRBV6-6 with TRBJ2-3, with 9 bases fitting TRBD2. With 0 bases clipped from V and 6 bases from J, the junction kept 7 bases outside the gene matches. The CDR3 is 16 residues long. Germline V gives CDR1 MNHNY, CDR2 SVGAGI (reference sequence). The CDR3 bases are TGTGCCAGCAGTTACTCGGACGCGGGGGGGCCGGATACGCAGTATTTT. It codes for CASSYSDAGGPDTQYF.

A few counts support this clone. This chain links TRBV7-9 with TRBJ1-4; 10 bases are a match to TRBD1. The CDR3 covers 17 residues. Germline V CDR1 and CDR2: SEHNR, FQNEAQ (reference sequence). V lost 2 bases and J lost 8; bases outside the gene matches: 11. DNA for the CDR3: TGTGCCAGCAGCTTAAGACAGGGGGCAATAGAAAAGGAAAAACTGTTTTTT. Translating it yields CASSLRQGAIEKEKLFF.

This chain links TRBV27 with TRBJ1-6; possibly TRBD1 for D (6 bases). Germline CDR1 and CDR2: MNHEY and SMNVEV (reference sequence). Deletions cut 10 bases from V and 6 bases from J, with 13 bases between. This CDR3 is 13 amino acids long. This CDR3 is CATTDSLNSPLHF. DNA for the CDR3: TGTGCCACCACGGACAGCCTTAATTCACCCCTCCACTTT.

This clone was seen only a few times. The chain has TRBV27 and TRBJ2-7; tentatively, D is TRBD2 (6 bases). The length of the CDR3 is 15 residues. Trimming left V 2 bases short and J 3 bases short, with 14 bases between. CDR1 MNHEY and CDR2 SMNVEV come from the germline V gene (reference sequence). CDR3: CASSLREVGLYEQYF. CDR3 coding DNA: TGTGCCAGCAGTTTAAGGGAGGTAGGCCTCTACGAGCAGTACTTC.

This chain links TRBV19 with TRBJ1-4; 8 nucleotides match TRBD1. V gave up 6 bases and J gave up 5 bases; unmatched junction bases: 8. The V gene's germline CDR1 is LNHDA and CDR2 SQIVND (reference sequence). The CDR3 has 15 amino acids. The CDR3 DNA reads TGTGCCAGTAGAGACCTGGACAGGGACAATGAAAAACTGTTTTTT. Translated, it gives CASRDLDRDNEKLFF.

The V gene is TRBV5-6, the J gene TRBJ2-7; the match to TRBD2 covers 7 bases. The CDR3 consists of 15 residues. V was clipped by 5 bases and J by 4 bases; unmatched bases: 12. Per the germline V gene, CDR1 is SGHDT and CDR2 is YYEEEE. CDR3: CASRETGGPIYEQYF. Here the CDR3 DNA reads TGTGCCAGCAGAGAAACGGGAGGCCCTATATACGAGCAGTACTTC.

V and J are TRBV25-1 and TRBJ1-2, with D tentatively TRBD1 (5 bases). This CDR3 region has 16 residues. Germline-derived CDR1 and CDR2 are MGHDK and SYGVNS. V was pared by 2 bases and J by 2 bases, with 15 bases between. The CDR3 DNA sequence: TGTGCCAGCAGTGAAAGTCGGGGGGGTTCCAACTATGGCTACACCTTC. Translating it yields CASSESRGGSNYGYTF.

V is TRBV6-5 and J is TRBJ1-1; 7 bases line up with TRBD1. CDR3 length: 16 residues. Germline CDR1 MNHEY, CDR2 SVGAGI. With V trimmed by 2 bases and J by 0 bases, 6 bases remained unmatched. The CDR3 sequence: CASSYGATGLNTEAFF. CDR3 sequence (DNA): TGTGCCAGCAGTTACGGCGCGACAGGGCTGAACACTGAAGCTTTCTTT.

This chain uses TRBV5-1 with TRBJ2-3, with TRBD1 matching over 8 bases. After removal of 1 base from V and 0 bases from J, the junction contained 10 bases not matched to a gene. The CDR3 is 18 residues long. Germline-derived CDR1 and CDR2 are SGHRS and YFSETQ. For the CDR3, the DNA is TGCGCCAGCAGCTTGCTCGGACAGGGACTTATTAGCACAGATACGCAGTATTTT. Amino acid sequence: CASSLLGQGLISTDTQYF.

The J gene is TRBJ2-7, the V gene TRBV6-5; D is uncertain. There are 12 residues in the CDR3. Germline CDR1 is MNHEY and CDR2 is SVGAGI. V was cut by 6 bases and J by 1 base, with 7 bases left in between. CDR3: CASRGASYEQYF. The CDR3 nucleotides are TGTGCCAGCAGGGGCGCTTCCTACGAGCAGTACTTC.

V and J are TRBV28 and TRBJ1-2; the match to TRBD1 covers 7 bases. In germline, CDR1 is MDHEN, CDR2 SYDVKM. The CDR3 runs to 13 residues. The V gene end was trimmed by 5 bases and the J gene end by 6 bases; junction bases not matched to a gene: 6. The CDR3 here is CASSVTGENGYTF. As DNA, the CDR3 is TGTGCCAGCAGTGTCACAGGGGAAAATGGCTACACCTTC.